Each of the 15 T cell receptor beta chains below was sequenced from the same sample in a study of T-cell memory formation after mild COVID-19. TCRdb reanalysed the 5' RACE reads using MiXCR and keeps one entry per CDR3 protein. The sample consists of about 250,000 distinct CDR3 sequences, 15% of them appearing once. The specimen sequenced was PBMCs or a T cell subset sorted from them (not recorded which). The receptors come from an adult woman who had mild COVID-19 (a few samples of this study predate the infection). Cell type and time point are not known.

This clonotype was seen a handful of times. This rearrangement joins TRBV12-3 or TRBV12-4 to TRBJ2-3; D gene ambiguous. Trimming took off 6 bases at V and 6 bases at J, with 10 bases between the two ends. The CDR3 has 12 residues. CDR3 nucleotide sequence: TGTGCCAGCAGGCCCAATTCTGATACGCAGTATTTT. This translates into CASRPNSDTQYF.

This clonotype was seen only a few times. The genes are TRBV4-1 and TRBJ1-5, with 9 positions matching TRBD1. The CDR3 extends over 14 amino acids. The V and J ends lost 4 bases and 7 bases, in that order; junction bases with no gene match: 5. Germline V gene data show CDR1 as MGHRA and CDR2 as YSYEKL. The CDR3 DNA sequence: TGCGCCAGCAGCCGGGGACAGGGCGTCCAGCCCCAGCATTTT. Its protein is CASSRGQGVQPQHF.

The table lists this clonotype with a few counts. Here the CDR3 reads CASSYGRTANSGNTIYF. The CDR3 DNA is TGTGCCAGCAGCTACGGGAGGACAGCCAACTCTGGAAACACCATATATTTT. The chain joins TRBV7-9 to TRBJ1-3; weak D call: TRBD1 (6 bases). Trimming shortened V by 4 bases and J by 0 bases, and 16 bases separated the two germline ends. Germline assignment: CDR1 SEHNR and CDR2 FQNEAQ (reference sequence). This CDR3 spans 17 amino acids.

Many counts were recorded for this clonotype. The J gene is TRBJ2-2, the V gene TRBV12-3 or TRBV12-4, with a possible D match to TRBD2 (6 bases). This CDR3 spans 17 amino acids. Trimming cost V 6 bases and J 1 base, with 18 bases left between them. The CDR3 DNA reads TGTGCCAGCAGCCAGAGGTTCGGCGGGGAGAACACCGGGGAGCTGTTTTTT. Amino acids: CASSQRFGGENTGELFF.

The chain uses TRBV7-6 and TRBJ2-1; weak D call: TRBD2 (5 bases). This CDR3 comprises 16 residues. The germline V gene has CDR1 SGHVS and CDR2 FNYEAQ. The germline V and J ends were trimmed by 1 base and 0 bases, with 10 bases remaining between them. CDR3 sequence (DNA): TGTGCCAGCAGCTTAGAGGCCGGGAACTCCTACAATGAGCAGTTCTTC. It is translated as CASSLEAGNSYNEQFF.

The table lists this clonotype with a few counts. The rearrangement links TRBV18 to TRBJ2-1; D is possibly TRBD1 (6 bases). Germline V lookup: CDR1 KGHSH, CDR2 LQKENI. The V and J ends lost 0 bases and 0 bases respectively, with 9 bases between them. The CDR3 spans 16 residues. The DNA for the CDR3 is TGTGCCAGCTCACCACCGAGGGGGAGCTCCTACAATGAGCAGTTCTTC. Its protein is CASSPPRGSSYNEQFF.

The chain recombines TRBV12-3 or TRBV12-4 with TRBJ1-1; D remains unclear. The CDR3 is made up of 13 amino acids. V shed 6 bases and J shed 5 bases, with 13 bases lying between them. The CDR3 here is CASRPGRYTEAFF. In nucleotides, the CDR3 is TGTGCCAGCAGGCCCGGAAGGTATACTGAAGCTTTCTTT.

The chain combines TRBV29-1 with TRBJ1-1; maybe TRBD1 (5 bases). V was trimmed by 6 bases and J by 5 bases, leaving 19 bases between them. CDR3 length: 14 residues. Germline assignment: CDR1 SQVTM and CDR2 ANQGSEA. CDR3 in amino acids: CSVPGRGRRTEAFF. CDR3 DNA sequence: TGCAGCGTCCCTGGACGGGGCCGGAGGACTGAAGCTTTCTTT. The full variable domain, rest sourced from reference TRBV29-1 and TRBJ1-1, is SAVISQKPSRDICQRGTSLTIQCQVDSQVTMMFWYRQQPGQSLTLIATANQGSEATYESGFVIDKFPISRPNLTFSTLTVSNMSPEDSSIYLCSVPGRGRRTEAFFGQGTRLTVV.

This clonotype was recorded a few times. The chain carries TRBV7-2 and TRBJ1-1; D is unclear. The length of the CDR3 is 15 residues. Deletions cut 5 bases from V and 1 base from J, with 14 bases between. Germline CDR1 reads SGHTA; CDR2 reads FQGNSA. CDR3 region: CASSPHLTANTEAFF. The CDR3 DNA reads TGTGCCAGCAGCCCACACCTTACAGCGAACACTGAAGCTTTCTTT. Drawing the rest from reference TRBV7-2 and TRBJ1-1, the complete variable domain is GAGVSQSPSNKVTEKGKDVELRCDPISGHTALYWYRQSLGQGLEFLIYFQGNSAPDKSGLPSDRFSAERTGGSVSTLTIQRTQQEDSAVYLCASSPHLTANTEAFFGQGTRLTVV.

V is TRBV7-9 and J is TRBJ1-4; D possibly corresponds to TRBD1 (6 bases). CDR3 size: 14 residues. The V gene lost 2 bases and the J gene lost 12 bases, with 16 bases spanning the gap. Germline CDR1 SEHNR, CDR2 FQNEAQ (reference sequence). The CDR3 sequence: CASSLHSFSGELFF. As DNA, the CDR3 is TGTGCCAGCAGCTTACACTCGTTTTCAGGGGAACTGTTTTTT.

The chain employs TRBV30 and TRBJ1-6; weak D call: TRBD1 (5 bases). CDR1 is GTSNPN and CDR2 is SVGIG in the germline V gene (reference sequence). The CDR3 contains 13 residues. Trimming shortened V by 4 bases and J by 5 bases, and 9 bases separated the two germline ends. The CDR3 DNA is TGTGCCTGGACAGGGTTTGATAATTCACCCCTCCACTTT. The encoded protein is CAWTGFDNSPLHF.

This chain links TRBV7-9 with TRBJ1-1; 7 bases line up with TRBD1. After removal of 7 bases from V and 5 bases from J, the junction contained 7 bases not matched to a gene. The CDR3 is 13 residues long. The germline V gene has CDR1 SEHNR and CDR2 FQNEAQ (reference sequence). The CDR3, as DNA: TGTGCCAGCACCCAGGGGGTTTGGACTGAAGCTTTCTTT. Its protein product is CASTQGVWTEAFF.

This clonotype appeared many times. The chain couples TRBV7-9 to TRBJ1-1; D is possibly TRBD1 (6 bases). Germline V gene data show CDR1 as SEHNR and CDR2 as FQNEAQ (reference sequence). Trimming took 2 bases from V and 1 from J, leaving 11 bases between them. This CDR3 has 15 residues. CDR3 sequence: CASSLYRTENTEAFF. CDR3 bases: TGTGCCAGCAGCTTATACCGGACAGAGAACACTGAAGCTTTCTTT.

The gene calls are TRBV5-1 and TRBJ1-2, with unresolved D. Germline loops: CDR1 SGHRS, CDR2 YFSETQ. The CDR3 has 14 residues. V was cut by 4 bases and J by 3 bases, with 13 bases left in between. This CDR3 reads CASSLGETDYGYTF. CDR3 coding DNA: TGCGCCAGCAGCCTCGGGGAAACGGACTATGGCTACACCTTC. Full variable domain (rest looked up from reference TRBV5-1 and TRBJ1-2): KAGVTQTPRYLIKTRGQQVTLSCSPISGHRSVSWYQQTPGQGLQFLFEYFSETQRNKGNFPGRFSGRQFSNSRSEMNVSTLELGDSALYLCASSLGETDYGYTFGSGTRLTVV.

The chain is built from TRBV6-1 and TRBJ2-2; D is tentatively TRBD1 or TRBD2 (7 bases each). Germline lookup yields CDR1 MNHNS and CDR2 SASEGT. Between the trimmed V and J ends, which lost 8 bases and 3 bases, there was a span of 16 bases. There are 15 residues in the CDR3. The CDR3 spells CASPPGGVDTGELFF. CDR3 sequence (DNA): TGTGCCAGCCCCCCAGGGGGGGTGGACACCGGGGAGCTGTTTTTT.